This T cell receptor (beta chain) was sequenced during a study of T cell repertoires in cytomegalovirus infection. Background on the study: Signatures in public TCR beta sequences pointed to both CMV infection and matching HLA type.

Study results and limitations: The ex vivo response was dominated by HLA-C-restricted CMV-specific TCR beta clonotypes.

V shed 4 bases, J shed 3 bases, and the junction held 15 bases outside the gene matches. The CDR3 is made up of 17 amino acids. Germline CDR1 reads SGHKS; CDR2 reads YYEKEE (reference sequence). TCRdb reanalysed the reads using MiXCR and keeps one entry per CDR3 protein. The sample has approximately 590,000 distinct CDR3 sequences, roughly 43% seen once. To note about this clonotype: No antigen is known for it.

The source was cultured PBMCs, collected from culture after CMV antigen stimulation. The TCR originated in a human donor in good health (CMV status not recorded). Some clones in this sample may be carry-over from other donors' samples. V and J are TRBV5-5 and TRBJ2-7, with 8 bases lining up with TRBD2. CDR3 loop: CASSRVGSGASLYEQYF. CDR3 nucleotide sequence: TGTGCCAGCAGCCGCGTCGGTAGCGGGGCCTCCCTCTACGAGCAGTACTTC.